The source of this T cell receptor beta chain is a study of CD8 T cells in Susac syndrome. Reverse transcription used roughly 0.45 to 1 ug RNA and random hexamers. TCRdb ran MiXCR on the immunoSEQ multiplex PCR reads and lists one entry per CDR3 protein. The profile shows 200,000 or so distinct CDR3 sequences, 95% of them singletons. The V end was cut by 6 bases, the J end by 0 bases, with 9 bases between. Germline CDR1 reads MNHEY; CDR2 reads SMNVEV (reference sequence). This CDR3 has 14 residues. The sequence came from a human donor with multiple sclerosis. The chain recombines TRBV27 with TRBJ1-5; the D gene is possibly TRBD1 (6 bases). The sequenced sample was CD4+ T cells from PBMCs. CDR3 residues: CASRQGRSNQPQHF. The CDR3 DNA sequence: TGTGCCAGCAGACAGGGTCGTAGCAATCAGCCCCAGCATTTT.